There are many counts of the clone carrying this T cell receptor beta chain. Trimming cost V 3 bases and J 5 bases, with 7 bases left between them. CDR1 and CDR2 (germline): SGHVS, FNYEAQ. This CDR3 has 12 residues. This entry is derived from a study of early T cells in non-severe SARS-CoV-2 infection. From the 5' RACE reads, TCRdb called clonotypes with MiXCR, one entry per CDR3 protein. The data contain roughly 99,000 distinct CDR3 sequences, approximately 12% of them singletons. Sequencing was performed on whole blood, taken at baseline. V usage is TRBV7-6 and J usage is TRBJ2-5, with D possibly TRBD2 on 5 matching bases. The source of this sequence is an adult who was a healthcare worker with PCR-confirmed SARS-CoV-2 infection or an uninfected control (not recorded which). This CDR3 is CASSFPGETQYF. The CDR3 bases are TGTGCCAGCAGCTTCCCGGGGGAGACCCAGTACTTC.